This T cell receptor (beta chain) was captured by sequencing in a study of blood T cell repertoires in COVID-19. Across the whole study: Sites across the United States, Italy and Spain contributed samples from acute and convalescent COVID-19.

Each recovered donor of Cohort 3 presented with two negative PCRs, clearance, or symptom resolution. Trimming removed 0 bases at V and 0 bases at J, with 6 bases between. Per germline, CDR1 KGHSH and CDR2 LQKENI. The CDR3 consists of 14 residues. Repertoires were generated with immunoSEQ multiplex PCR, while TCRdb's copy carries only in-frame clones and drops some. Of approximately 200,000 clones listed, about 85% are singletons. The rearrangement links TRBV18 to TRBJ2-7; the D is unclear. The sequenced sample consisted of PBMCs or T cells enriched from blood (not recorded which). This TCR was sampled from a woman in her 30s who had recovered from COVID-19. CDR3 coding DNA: TGTGCCAGCTCACCACCACAGAGCTCCTACGAGCAGTACTTC. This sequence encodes CASSPPQSSYEQYF.